This entry lists 23 T cell receptor beta chains sequenced from one sample in a study of T cell changes during pregnancy in multiple sclerosis. The repertoire was sequenced with immunoSEQ multiplex PCR; TCRdb's copy has only in-frame clones and lacks some. Among roughly 45,000 clones, about nine tenths were seen once, and the ten largest hold approximately 9%. This specimen was CD8+ T cells from peripheral blood mononuclear cells, taken after pregnancy. These receptors came from a female donor with multiple sclerosis, enrolled in a pregnancy study.

This clone was seen just once. The chain uses TRBV10-3 and TRBJ2-5; the match to TRBD2 covers 9 bases. CDR1 is ENHRY and CDR2 is SYGVKD in the germline V gene. J gave up 1 base and V 1 base, and 4 bases lay outside the gene matches. This CDR3 is 16 amino acids long. The CDR3 bases are TGTGCCATCAGTGAGTTCGCGGGGGGGTCCCAAGAGACCCAGTACTTC. It specifies CAISEFAGGSQETQYF.

This chain uses TRBV13 with TRBJ2-3; TRBD2 aligns across 8 bases. V shed 5 bases and J 0 bases; nucleotides not matched to a gene: 10. From germline, CDR1 is PRHDT and CDR2 FYEKMQ (reference sequence). There are 17 residues in the CDR3. For the CDR3, the DNA is TGTGCCAGCAGCCCCTCTTTGGGACTAGGGAGCACAGATACGCAGTATTTT. Amino acids: CASSPSLGLGSTDTQYF.

The rearrangement joins TRBV6-4 to TRBJ2-3; D ambiguous. The germline CDR1 and CDR2 sequences are MRHNA and SNTAGT. Trimming shortened V by 5 bases and J by 5 bases, and 11 bases separated the two germline ends. This CDR3 contains 13 residues. The CDR3 protein is CASSLKAEDTQYF. CDR3 nucleotide sequence: TGTGCCAGCAGTCTGAAAGCTGAAGATACGCAGTATTTT.

The chain is built from TRBV5-8 and TRBJ1-1; TRBD1 agrees at 9 bases. The CDR3 runs 14 residues. Germline V CDR1 and CDR2: SGHTS, YDEGEE. V was pared by 7 bases and J by 0 bases, with 4 bases of the junction left unmatched. CDR3 DNA sequence: TGTGCCAGCGGACAGGGGAGGGTGAACACTGAAGCTTTCTTT. Protein: CASGQGRVNTEAFF. Based on the CDR3 plus reference TRBV5-8 and TRBJ1-1, the full variable domain is EAGVTQSPTHLIKTRGQQATLRCSPISGHTSVYWYQQALGLGLQFLLWYDEGEERNRGNFPPRFSGRQFPNYSSELNVNALELEDSALYLCASGQGRVNTEAFFGQGTRLTVV.

The CDR3: CASSVAGTLDGYTF. In DNA, the CDR3 is TGTGCCAGCAGCGTAGCTGGGACACTCGATGGCTACACCTTC. The chain employs TRBV9 and TRBJ1-2, with D maybe TRBD1 (6 bases). V lost 0 bases, J lost 6 bases, and 12 bases lay in between. The CDR3 sequence is 14 residues long. CDR1 SGDLS and CDR2 YYNGEE come from the germline V gene.

The CDR3, as DNA: TGTGCCAGCAGCTACGACCCTAGTAACACTGAAGCTTTCTTT. Amino acid sequence: CASSYDPSNTEAFF. The chain is built from TRBV7-9 and TRBJ1-1; D gene unclear. CDR3 length: 14 amino acids. Germline-derived CDR1 and CDR2 are SEHNR and FQNEAQ (reference sequence). With 4 bases removed from V and 2 bases from J, the gap between germline ends came to 11 bases.

This clone appeared a single time. The rearrangement joins TRBV21-1 to TRBJ2-3; TRBD2 was called by the table and not checked on the DNA. TRBV21-1 is recorded as a pseudogene. There are 16 residues in the CDR3. In DNA, the CDR3 is TGTGCCAGCAGCATGGGCGGGAGGGCCCTCTTAGATACGCAGTATTTT. Protein sequence: CASSMGGRALLDTQYF.

The J gene is TRBJ2-1, the V gene TRBV6-5; perhaps TRBD1 as D (6 bases). The V gene's germline CDR1 is MNHEY and CDR2 SVGAGI. The length of the CDR3 is 12 residues. Trimming left V 6 bases short and J 7 bases short, with 10 bases between. CDR3 amino acids: CASSTQGNEQFF. In DNA, the CDR3 is TGTGCCAGCAGCACACAGGGTAATGAGCAGTTCTTC.

This rearrangement joins TRBV27 to TRBJ1-5; D unclear. Germline CDR1 and CDR2: MNHEY and SMNVEV (reference sequence). Trimming removed 4 bases from V and 0 bases from J, with 10 bases in between. There are 15 residues in the CDR3. The CDR3 coding sequence is TGTGCCAGCAGTTACGGAGGGATTAGCAATCAGCCCCAGCATTTT. Amino acid sequence: CASSYGGISNQPQHF.

This clone was seen repeatedly, ten times or more. This rearrangement joins TRBV2 to TRBJ1-2; D perhaps matches TRBD1 (6 bases). The V and J ends lost 2 bases and 4 bases respectively, with 20 bases between them. The CDR3 has 17 residues. Germline V gives CDR1 SNHLY, CDR2 FYNNEI. CDR3 region: CASSEHLMDSYLYGYTF. The CDR3 nucleotides read TGTGCCAGCAGTGAACACCTTATGGACAGCTACCTCTATGGCTACACCTTC.

The chain employs TRBV27 and TRBJ2-3; D possibly corresponds to TRBD2 (7 bases). CDR1 is MNHEY, CDR2 SMNVEV, per germline (reference sequence). This CDR3 contains 13 residues. The CDR3 sequence: CAASGGVTDTQYF. The CDR3 DNA is TGTGCTGCTTCGGGGGGCGTCACAGATACGCAGTATTTT.

CDR3 amino acids: CALQTAYSPLHF. The CDR3 coding sequence is TGTGCCTTACAGACGGCCTATTCACCCCTCCACTTT. The V and J genes are TRBV30 and TRBJ1-6; D gene unclear. V was pared by 7 bases and J by 8 bases, with 12 bases between. CDR1 is GTSNPN and CDR2 is SVGIG in the germline V gene (reference sequence). The CDR3 is 12 amino acids.

This chain connects TRBV14 to TRBJ1-2; D is undetermined. The V gene lost 0 bases and the J gene lost 9 bases, with 8 bases spanning the gap. The germline gives CDR1 SGHDN, CDR2 FVKESK. This CDR3 spans 12 amino acids. The CDR3 coding sequence is TGTGCCAGCAGCCAAGATTTGAGAAGCTACACCTTC. The encoded protein is CASSQDLRSYTF.

This sequence joins TRBV19 and TRBJ2-1, with 8 nucleotides matching TRBD2. CDR1 LNHDA and CDR2 SQIVND come from the germline V gene (reference sequence). V gave up 6 bases and J gave up 3 bases; unmatched junction bases: 7. The length of the CDR3 is 15 residues. The DNA for the CDR3 is TGTGCCAGTAGCAACGAGCGGGAGAACTACAATGAGCAGTTCTTC. Translation gives CASSNERENYNEQFF. Looking up the rest from reference TRBV19 and TRBJ2-1 gives the full variable domain: DGGITQSPKYLFRKEGQNVTLSCEQNLNHDAMYWYRQDPGQGLRLIYYSQIVNDFQKGDIAEGYSVSREKKESFPLTVTSAQKNPTAFYLCASSNERENYNEQFFGPGTRLTVL.

The V and J genes are TRBV30 and TRBJ2-7, with 9 bases identical to TRBD2. V gave up 0 bases and J gave up 5 bases; unmatched junction bases: 8. CDR1 is GTSNPN and CDR2 is SVGIG in the germline V gene (reference sequence). The CDR3 extends over 15 amino acids. CDR3 amino acids: CAWSVLRLAGHEQYF. The DNA for the CDR3 is TGTGCCTGGAGTGTACTTCGCCTAGCGGGACACGAGCAGTACTTC.

This rearrangement joins TRBV6-5 to TRBJ2-7; 9 nucleotides match TRBD1. Germline CDR1 reads MNHEY; CDR2 reads SVGAGI. After removal of 5 bases from V and 3 bases from J, the junction contained 5 bases not matched to a gene. The CDR3 is made up of 14 amino acids. The CDR3 is CASSAGTGNYEQYF. In DNA, the CDR3 is TGTGCCAGCAGTGCCGGGACAGGGAACTACGAGCAGTACTTC.

The V gene is TRBV6-5, the J gene TRBJ1-2; TRBD1 matches 9 bases. V gave up 5 bases and J gave up 11 bases; unmatched junction bases: 12. Germline V lookup: CDR1 MNHEY, CDR2 SVGAGI. The CDR3 sequence is 14 residues long. The CDR3 loop is CASSRTGTGYPYTF. The CDR3 nucleotides are TGTGCCAGCAGTCGGACCGGGACAGGGTACCCGTACACCTTC.

This chain links TRBV29-1 with TRBJ2-1, with 9 bases matching TRBD2. The CDR3 extends over 13 amino acids. Per the germline V gene, CDR1 is SQVTM and CDR2 is ANQGSEA. V was pared by 5 bases and J by 6 bases, with 5 bases of the junction left unmatched. The DNA for the CDR3 is TGCAGCGTTCGCGGTAGCGGGGGCAATGAGCAGTTCTTC. Its protein product is CSVRGSGGNEQFF.

This clone came up a few times. This chain joins TRBV19 and TRBJ2-7; 8 nucleotides match TRBD2. Trimming removed 6 bases from V and 2 bases from J; junction bases left unmatched: 0. The CDR3 consists of 12 residues. The germline CDR1 and CDR2 sequences are LNHDA and SQIVND (reference sequence). In DNA form, the CDR3 reads TGTGCCAGTAGCGGGGGGGCCTACGAGCAGTACTTC. Translation gives CASSGGAYEQYF.

The CDR3 is CASSLGQKNTEAFF. In DNA form, the CDR3 reads TGTGCCAGCAGTCTAGGACAGAAGAACACTGAAGCTTTCTTT. The gene calls are TRBV6-5 and TRBJ1-1; D possibly corresponds to TRBD1 (6 bases). Trimming shortened V by 5 bases and J by 1 base, and 11 bases separated the two germline ends. The germline CDR1 and CDR2 sequences are MNHEY and SVGAGI. This CDR3 region has 14 residues.

The chain carries TRBV6-6 and TRBJ1-2; TRBD1 might be the D (5 bases). The V end was cut by 10 bases, the J end by 4 bases, with 13 bases between. Germline loops: CDR1 MNHNY, CDR2 SVGAGI (reference sequence). The CDR3 loop spans 12 amino acids. The chain's CDR3 is CATRDGSYGYTF. The DNA for the CDR3 is TGTGCCACCCGGGACGGGAGCTATGGCTACACCTTC.

The gene calls are TRBV2 and TRBJ2-5; a weak D match, TRBD2 (7 bases). Between the trimmed V and J ends, which lost 11 bases and 1 base, there was a span of 20 bases. Germline V gene lookup returns CDR1 SNHLY and CDR2 FYNNEI. The CDR3 totals 15 residues. CDR3 coding DNA: TGTGCCTCCCTGGGGGCTAGCGGCCCCCAAGAGACCCAGTACTTC. Its protein product is CASLGASGPQETQYF.

The V gene is TRBV7-3, the J gene TRBJ2-3; tentatively, D is TRBD1 (5 bases). This CDR3 has 16 residues. Germline values: CDR1 SGHTA, CDR2 FQGTGA. V dropped 5 bases and J dropped 5 bases, with 20 bases sitting between them. In nucleotides, the CDR3 is TGTGCCAGCAGCGAACACCTGGGGCTTGATGGAGATACGCAGTATTTT. Translation gives CASSEHLGLDGDTQYF.